This TCR beta chain was recovered during a study of beta chain features in type 1 diabetes. Background on the study: On cell yields, gender and age, patients and healthy donors were similar. Investigators examined under 140 million sorted cells across all samples.

CDR3 length: 12 residues. Germline V gene data show CDR1 as SGHTA and CDR2 as FQGTGA. After removal of 4 bases from V and 10 bases from J, the junction contained 2 bases not matched to a gene. Reverse transcription of all isolated RNA meant that expressed TCRB transcripts were sequenced. Data came from immunoSEQ multiplex PCR; TCRdb stores just in-frame clones and leaves some out. The sample lists more than 300,000 clones, 10% to 15% occurring once. Study results and limitations: Shorter TCRB CDR3s, moderately but significantly so, were found in Type 1 diabetes patients in all four CD4+ subsets.

Concerning this clone: The antigen remains undetermined.

The rearrangement links TRBV7-3 to TRBJ2-1, with 9 bases aligning to TRBD2. This TCR was recovered from a man between 18 and 29 years old in good health. Sequenced material: naive CD4+ T cells from blood. CDR3 sequence reads: CASSSGLAEQFF. The CDR3, as DNA: TGTGCCAGCAGCTCCGGACTAGCGGAGCAGTTCTTC.